The rows below give T cell receptor beta chains drawn from one sample of a study of T cell responses to AZD1222 COVID-19 vaccine. Produced via immunoSEQ multiplex PCR; TCRdb's table is partial and in-frame only. The top ten hold 2.2% of the sample, which has approximately 90,000 clones, approximately 89% seen once. Sequencing used peripheral blood, obtained on day 0 of AZD1222 vaccination. The receptors shown here come from an adult in good health. CDR3s include the opening cysteine and the closing phenylalanine or tryptophan. The D gene is left open where the match is weak. Some rows have no size entry. The others give once, few or many, or a class for an expanded clone.

clone_size	j_call	v_call	d_call	cdr3_aa	cdr3_nt
once	TRBJ1-5	TRBV2	TRBD1	CASNPGQSNQPQHF	TGTGCCAGCAACCCGGGACAGAGCAATCAGCCCCAGCATTTT
-	TRBJ2-2	TRBV7-2	TRBD2	CASSFRLAGGLNTGELFF	TGTGCCAGCAGCTTCCGGCTAGCGGGGGGGCTGAACACCGGGGAGCTGTTTTTT
-	TRBJ1-2	TRBV30	-	CAWSGSRGYTF	TGTGCCTGGAGTGGCTCTCGAGGCTACACCTTC
-	TRBJ1-6	TRBV7-2	-	CASSAGSSNSPLHF	TGTGCCAGCAGCGCCGGGAGCAGTAATTCACCCCTCCACTTT
-	TRBJ1-5	TRBV5-4	-	CASSLGLDSNQPQHF	TGTGCCAGCAGCTTGGGGCTGGATAGCAATCAGCCCCAGCATTTT
-	TRBJ2-6	TRBV10-2	TRBD2	CASRVAGGAGANVLTF	TGCGCCAGCAGGGTAGCGGGAGGAGCTGGGGCCAACGTCCTGACTTTC
-	TRBJ2-1	TRBV14	-	CASSQASYNEQFF	TGTGCCAGCAGCCAAGCATCCTACAATGAGCAGTTCTTC
-	TRBJ1-1	TRBV19	-	CASSSWVNTEAFF	TGTGCCAGTAGTAGTTGGGTGAACACTGAAGCTTTCTTT
-	TRBJ1-2	TRBV29-1	TRBD1	CSVGTGENYGYTF	TGCAGCGTTGGGACAGGGGAAAACTATGGCTACACCTTC
-	TRBJ2-7	TRBV7-2	TRBD2	CASSASGTSGYEQYF	TGTGCCAGCAGCGCCTCCGGGACTAGCGGCTACGAGCAGTACTTC
once	TRBJ1-2	TRBV30	TRBD1	CAWSVKLGGGNYGYTF	TGTGCCTGGAGTGTAAAATTAGGGGGCGGAAACTATGGCTACACCTTC
-	TRBJ1-4	TRBV25-1	-	CASSHLGDEKLFF	TGTGCCAGCAGCCACTTGGGGGACGAAAAACTGTTTTTT
-	TRBJ2-4	TRBV12-5	-	CASASSGGGNIQYF	TGTGCTAGTGCCTCTAGCGGAGGGGGAAACATTCAGTACTTC
-	TRBJ1-5	TRBV6-5	TRBD1	CASSSRQGALPQHF	TGTGCCAGCAGTTCCCGACAGGGGGCCTTGCCCCAGCATTTT
-	TRBJ1-2	TRBV6-1	-	CASSDGRDGYTF	TGTGCCAGCAGTGATGGAAGGGATGGCTACACCTTC
-	TRBJ2-5	TRBV13	-	CASSSPGAQETQYF	TGTGCCAGCAGCTCACCAGGGGCCCAAGAGACCCAGTACTTC
-	TRBJ1-4	TRBV19	-	CASSNLRGANEKLFF	TGTGCCAGTAGTAATTTGAGGGGGGCTAATGAAAAACTGTTTTTT
few	TRBJ2-7	TRBV6-5	-	CASSYSGGAVIGEQYF	TGTGCCAGCAGTTACTCTGGTGGGGCGGTAATCGGCGAGCAGTACTTC
-	TRBJ1-5	TRBV4-3	TRBD1	CASSQEWDSLNQPQHF	TGCGCCAGCAGCCAAGAGTGGGACAGCCTTAATCAGCCCCAGCATTTT
once	TRBJ1-1	TRBV28	-	CASSALVGTEAFF	TGTGCCAGCAGTGCCCTGGTGGGAACTGAAGCTTTCTTT
-	TRBJ2-7	TRBV15	-	CATSTRTAPYEQYF	TGTGCCACCAGCACCCGGACAGCCCCCTACGAGCAGTACTTC
few	TRBJ2-7	TRBV28	-	CASSSTGLSSYEQYF	TGTGCCAGCAGTTCTACGGGCCTAAGCTCCTACGAGCAGTACTTC
-	TRBJ2-7	TRBV18	TRBD1	CASSPPGQGLYEQYF	TGTGCCAGCTCACCACCGGGACAGGGGTTATACGAGCAGTACTTC
-	TRBJ1-1	TRBV5-1	TRBD1	CASSLYGTVSTEAFF	TGCGCCAGCAGCTTGTATGGGACAGTGAGCACTGAAGCTTTCTTT
-	TRBJ1-2	TRBV15	-	CATSRGQGTGYGYTF	TGTGCCACCAGCAGAGGGCAGGGCACAGGCTATGGCTACACCTTC
-	TRBJ2-2	TRBV3-1/TRBV3-2	TRBD2	CASSLSGTSGGARYTGELFF	TGTGCCAGCAGCCTGAGCGGGACTAGCGGGGGGGCTCGGTACACCGGGGAGCTGTTTTTT
-	TRBJ2-1	TRBV11-3	TRBD2	CASSLDGRGGHNEQFF	TGTGCCAGCAGCTTAGATGGGCGGGGGGGCCACAATGAGCAGTTCTTC
few	TRBJ1-5	TRBV18	-	CASSPPVRNQPQHF	TGTGCCAGCTCACCACCGGTCAGAAATCAGCCCCAGCATTTT
-	TRBJ1-3	TRBV10-3	-	CAMTDLAYGNTIYF	TGTGCCATGACTGACCTCGCTTATGGAAACACCATATATTTT
-	TRBJ2-5	TRBV9	TRBD2	CASSEGLAGGPAQETQYF	TGTGCCAGCAGCGAGGGACTAGCGGGGGGGCCCGCACAAGAGACCCAGTACTTC
-	TRBJ1-5	TRBV20-1	-	CSASFSHGGPQPQHF	TGCAGTGCTAGTTTCAGCCACGGGGGGCCTCAGCCCCAGCATTTT
once	TRBJ2-7	TRBV7-8	TRBD1	CASSLAGQGTYEQYF	TGTGCCAGCAGCTTAGCGGGACAGGGGACCTACGAGCAGTACTTC
-	TRBJ2-7	TRBV5-5	-	CASRLTEFGTYEQYF	TGTGCCAGCAGGTTGACCGAGTTCGGAACCTACGAGCAGTACTTC
-	TRBJ1-5	TRBV28	-	CASRTPQYLNQPQHF	TGTGCCAGCAGGACACCTCAGTACCTTAATCAGCCCCAGCATTTT
few	TRBJ2-7	TRBV27	-	CASSPRGGASYEQYF	TGTGCCAGCAGCCCCCGAGGCGGAGCTTCCTACGAGCAGTACTTC
-	TRBJ1-1	TRBV2	TRBD1	CASSLNTGATEAFF	TGTGCCAGCAGCTTAAACACAGGGGCCACTGAAGCTTTCTTT
-	TRBJ2-2	TRBV7-7	TRBD2	CASRATSVDTGELFF	TGTGCCAGCAGGGCGACTAGCGTAGACACCGGGGAGCTGTTTTTT
-	TRBJ1-1	TRBV18	-	CASSPTTALNTEAFF	TGTGCCAGCTCACCAACAACCGCTTTGAACACTGAAGCTTTCTTT
-	TRBJ1-5	TRBV19	-	CASSIRTSNQPQHF	TGTGCCAGTAGTATAAGGACAAGCAATCAGCCCCAGCATTTT
-	TRBJ1-2	TRBV7-2	-	CASTRQVDGYTF	TGTGCCAGCACCCGACAGGTGGATGGCTACACCTTC
-	TRBJ1-6	TRBV27	-	CASSLQRYNSPLHF	TGTGCCAGCAGTTTACAGAGGTATAATTCACCCCTCCACTTT
-	TRBJ1-4	TRBV6-1	-	CASSEGTANEKLFF	TGTGCCAGCAGTGAAGGGACAGCGAATGAAAAACTGTTTTTT
-	TRBJ1-4	TRBV7-9	TRBD1	CASSLGTGGTNEKLFF	TGTGCCAGCAGCTTGGGGACAGGGGGGACTAATGAAAAACTGTTTTTT
-	TRBJ1-2	TRBV19	TRBD1	CASSRQGYYGYTF	TGTGCCAGTAGTCGACAGGGGTACTATGGCTACACCTTC
once	TRBJ2-2	TRBV5-1	TRBD2	CASSLRSGIRTGELFF	TGCGCCAGCAGCTTGAGGAGCGGGATAAGGACCGGGGAGCTGTTTTTT
-	TRBJ1-1	TRBV27	-	CASRSSTGPEAFF	TGTGCCAGCAGATCTTCCACGGGCCCTGAAGCTTTCTTT
once	TRBJ2-1	TRBV14	-	CASSRLVPPNEQFF	TGTGCCAGCAGCCGCCTCGTCCCTCCGAATGAGCAGTTCTTC
-	TRBJ2-5	TRBV24-1	-	CATSDSRVGDQETQYF	TGTGCCACCAGTGATTCAAGGGTGGGGGACCAAGAGACCCAGTACTTC
few	TRBJ1-2	TRBV27	-	CASSFQGYYGYTF	TGTGCCAGCAGTTTCCAGGGGTACTATGGCTACACCTTC
-	TRBJ2-7	TRBV19	-	CASSIEGQGNSYEQYF	TGTGCCAGTAGTATAGAGGGCCAGGGTAACTCCTACGAGCAGTACTTC
-	TRBJ1-1	TRBV11-3	-	CATRPSNTEAFF	TGTGCCACACGACCCTCGAACACTGAAGCTTTCTTT
-	TRBJ2-1	TRBV3-1/TRBV3-2	-	CASSQSQIFSYNEQFF	TGTGCCAGCAGCCAAAGTCAAATCTTCTCCTACAATGAGCAGTTCTTC
once	TRBJ1-2	TRBV7-2	-	CASSYSNYGYTF	TGTGCCAGCAGTTACAGTAACTATGGCTACACCTTC
-	TRBJ2-7	TRBV4-1	TRBD1	CASSQEDRDRGDYEQYF	TGCGCCAGCAGCCAAGAGGACCGGGACAGGGGGGACTACGAGCAGTACTTC